This T cell receptor (beta chain) comes out of a study of blood T cell repertoires in COVID-19. CDR1 and CDR2 (germline): SEHNR, FQNEAQ (reference sequence). The CDR3 loop spans 15 amino acids. Trimming left V 5 bases short and J 4 bases short, with 12 bases between. Sequencing used immunoSEQ multiplex PCR; TCRdb keeps in-frame clones, though not all of them. The repertoire holds 160,000 or so clones, with 80% to 90% as singletons. V usage is TRBV7-9 and J usage is TRBJ2-6; no definite D call. The specimen was peripheral blood. This receptor was identified in a man in his sixties with acute or convalescent COVID-19. CDR3 in amino acids: CASSLSGFGANVLTF. CDR3 in DNA: TGTGCCAGCAGCCTGTCCGGGTTCGGGGCCAACGTCCTGACTTTC.